The source of this T cell receptor beta chain is a study of T cell responses to AZD1222 COVID-19 vaccine. The CDR3 extends over 15 amino acids. J lost 5 bases, V lost 2 bases, and 3 bases had no gene match. CDR1 and CDR2 from the germline V gene are KGHSH and LQKENI. Profiled with immunoSEQ multiplex PCR; TCRdb holds only in-frame clones, not every one. The table has roughly 260,000 clones, approximately 93% seen once. The sequence was obtained from an adult in good health. This sample comprised peripheral blood, obtained on day 0 of AZD1222 vaccination. The rearrangement uses TRBV18 and TRBJ2-1, with 10 nucleotides matching TRBD2. As DNA, the CDR3 is TGTGCCAGCTCACCAGGAGCGGGGGGGGACAATGAGCAGTTCTTC. It codes for CASSPGAGGDNEQFF.